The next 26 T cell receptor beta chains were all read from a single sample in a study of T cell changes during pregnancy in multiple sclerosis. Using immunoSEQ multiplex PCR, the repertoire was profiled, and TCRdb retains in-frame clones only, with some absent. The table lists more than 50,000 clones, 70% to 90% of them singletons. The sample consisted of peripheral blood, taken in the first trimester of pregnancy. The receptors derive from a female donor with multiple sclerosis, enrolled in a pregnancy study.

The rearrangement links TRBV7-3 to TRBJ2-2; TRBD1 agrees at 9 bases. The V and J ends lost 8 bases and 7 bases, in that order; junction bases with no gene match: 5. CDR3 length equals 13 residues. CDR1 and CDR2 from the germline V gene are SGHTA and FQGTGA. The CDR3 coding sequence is TGTGCCAGCGAACAGGGGGCAGGCGGGGAGCTGTTTTTT. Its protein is CASEQGAGGELFF. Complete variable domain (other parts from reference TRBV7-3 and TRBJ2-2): GAGVSQTPSNKVTEKGKYVELRCDPISGHTALYWYRQSLGQGPEFLIYFQGTGAADDSGLPNDRFFAVRPEGSVSTLKIQRTERGDSAVYLCASEQGAGGELFFGEGSRLTVL.

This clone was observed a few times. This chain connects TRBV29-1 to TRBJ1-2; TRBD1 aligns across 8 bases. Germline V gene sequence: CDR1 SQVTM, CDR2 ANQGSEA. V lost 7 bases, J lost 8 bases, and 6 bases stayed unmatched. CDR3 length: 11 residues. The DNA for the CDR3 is TGCAGCGATGGACAGGGAGGAGGCTACACCTTC. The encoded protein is CSDGQGGGYTF.

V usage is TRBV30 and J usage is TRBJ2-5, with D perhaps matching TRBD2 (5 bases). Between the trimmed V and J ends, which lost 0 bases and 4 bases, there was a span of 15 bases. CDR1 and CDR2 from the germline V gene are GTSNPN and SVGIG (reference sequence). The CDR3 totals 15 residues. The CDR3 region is CAWSVARGMGETQYF. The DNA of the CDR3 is TGTGCCTGGAGTGTCGCCCGGGGAATGGGAGAGACCCAGTACTTC.

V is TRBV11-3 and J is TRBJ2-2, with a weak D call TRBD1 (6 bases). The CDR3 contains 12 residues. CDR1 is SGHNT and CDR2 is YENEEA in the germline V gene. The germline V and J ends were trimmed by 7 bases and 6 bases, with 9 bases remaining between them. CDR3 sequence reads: CASNRDAGELFF. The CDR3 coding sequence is TGTGCCAGCAACAGGGACGCCGGGGAGCTGTTTTTT.

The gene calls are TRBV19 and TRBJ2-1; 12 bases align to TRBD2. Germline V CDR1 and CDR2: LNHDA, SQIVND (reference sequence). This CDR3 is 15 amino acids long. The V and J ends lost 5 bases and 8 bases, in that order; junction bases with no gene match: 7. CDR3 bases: TGTGCCAGTAGTCACGCTAGCGGGAGGGGAGATGAGCAGTTCTTC. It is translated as CASSHASGRGDEQFF.

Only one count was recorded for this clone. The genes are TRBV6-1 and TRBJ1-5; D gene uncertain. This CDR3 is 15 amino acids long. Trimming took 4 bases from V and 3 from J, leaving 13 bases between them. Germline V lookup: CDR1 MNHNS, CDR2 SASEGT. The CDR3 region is CASSGQLGANQPQHF. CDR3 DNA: TGTGCCAGCAGTGGGCAGCTTGGAGCCAATCAGCCCCAGCATTTT.

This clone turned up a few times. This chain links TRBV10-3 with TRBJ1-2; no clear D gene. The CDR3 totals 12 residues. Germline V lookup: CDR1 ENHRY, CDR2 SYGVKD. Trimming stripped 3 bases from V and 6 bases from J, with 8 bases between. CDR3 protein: CAISESINGYTF. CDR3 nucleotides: TGTGCCATCAGTGAATCTATCAATGGCTACACCTTC.

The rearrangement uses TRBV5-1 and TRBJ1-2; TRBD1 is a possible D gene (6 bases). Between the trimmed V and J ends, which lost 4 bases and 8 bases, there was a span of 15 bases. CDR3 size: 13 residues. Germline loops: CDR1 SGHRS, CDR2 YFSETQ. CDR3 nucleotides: TGCGCCAGCAGCCCTCTCAGGGGCAGAGGCTACACCTTC. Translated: CASSPLRGRGYTF.

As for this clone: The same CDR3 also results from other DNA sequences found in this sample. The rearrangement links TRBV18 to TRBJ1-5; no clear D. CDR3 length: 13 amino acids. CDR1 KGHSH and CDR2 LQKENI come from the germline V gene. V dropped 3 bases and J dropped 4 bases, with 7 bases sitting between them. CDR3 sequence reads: CASSPGENQPQHF. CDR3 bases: TGTGCCAGCTCACCCGGTGAAAATCAGCCCCAGCATTTT.

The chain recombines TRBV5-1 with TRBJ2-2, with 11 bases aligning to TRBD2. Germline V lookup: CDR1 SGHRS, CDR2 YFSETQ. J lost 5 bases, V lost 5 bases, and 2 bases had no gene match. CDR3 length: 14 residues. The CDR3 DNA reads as TGCGCCAGCAGTCCTAGCGGGAGGACCGGGGAGCTGTTTTTT. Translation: CASSPSGRTGELFF.

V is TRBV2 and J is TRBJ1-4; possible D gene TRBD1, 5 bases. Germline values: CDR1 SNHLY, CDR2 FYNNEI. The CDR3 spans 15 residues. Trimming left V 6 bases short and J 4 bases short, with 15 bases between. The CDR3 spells CASSFGGVGNEKLFF. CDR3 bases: TGTGCCAGCAGCTTCGGGGGAGTTGGTAATGAAAAACTGTTTTTT.

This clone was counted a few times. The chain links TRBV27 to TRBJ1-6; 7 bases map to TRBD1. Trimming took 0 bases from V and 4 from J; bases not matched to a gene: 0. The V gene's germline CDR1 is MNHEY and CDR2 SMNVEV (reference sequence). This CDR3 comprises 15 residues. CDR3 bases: TGTGCCAGCAGTTTATCGGGACAGTATAATTCACCCCTCCACTTT. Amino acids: CASSLSGQYNSPLHF.

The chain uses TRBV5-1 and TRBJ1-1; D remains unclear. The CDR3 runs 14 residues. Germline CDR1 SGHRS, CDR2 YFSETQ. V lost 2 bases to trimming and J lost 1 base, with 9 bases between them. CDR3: CASSFRQGNTEAFF. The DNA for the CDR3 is TGCGCCAGCAGCTTTAGACAAGGGAACACTGAAGCTTTCTTT.

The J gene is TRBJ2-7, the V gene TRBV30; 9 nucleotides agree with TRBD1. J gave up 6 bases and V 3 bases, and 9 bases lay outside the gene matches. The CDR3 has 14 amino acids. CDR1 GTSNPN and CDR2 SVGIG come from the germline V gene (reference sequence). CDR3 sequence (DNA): TGTGCCTGGAGCTACTGGGGACAGGGCGGCGAGCAGTACTTC. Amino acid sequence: CAWSYWGQGGEQYF.

CDR3: CASSVGGGVGGYTF. The CDR3 region has the DNA TGTGCCAGCAGCGTAGGGGGGGGTGTGGGCGGCTACACCTTC. The chain is built from TRBV9 and TRBJ1-2, with D maybe TRBD1 (5 bases). CDR3 length: 14 residues. The ends were cut back, 0 bases at V and 8 bases at J, with 14 bases in the middle. Germline V CDR1 and CDR2: SGDLS, YYNGEE. The full variable domain, rest sourced from reference TRBV9 and TRBJ1-2, is DSGVTQTPKHLITATGQRVTLRCSPRSGDLSVYWYQQSLDQGLQFLIQYYNGEERAKGNILERFSAQQFPDLHSELNLSSLELGDSALYFCASSVGGGVGGYTFGSGTRLTVV.

DNA of the CDR3: TGTGCCAGCAGTTCCCAGGGCGGGGGGGTTTCCTACGAGCAGTACTTC. It encodes CASSSQGGGVSYEQYF. V and J are TRBV6-5 and TRBJ2-7, with 9 positions matching TRBD2. V was pared by 4 bases and J by 1 base, with 8 bases of the junction left unmatched. Looked up from germline, CDR1 is MNHEY and CDR2 is SVGAGI. The CDR3 runs to 16 residues.

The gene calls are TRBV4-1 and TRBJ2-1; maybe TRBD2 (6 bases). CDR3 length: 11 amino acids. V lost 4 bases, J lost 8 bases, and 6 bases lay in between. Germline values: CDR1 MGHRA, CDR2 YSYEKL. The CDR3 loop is CASSRGDEQFF. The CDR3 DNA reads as TGCGCCAGCAGCCGGGGGGATGAGCAGTTCTTC.

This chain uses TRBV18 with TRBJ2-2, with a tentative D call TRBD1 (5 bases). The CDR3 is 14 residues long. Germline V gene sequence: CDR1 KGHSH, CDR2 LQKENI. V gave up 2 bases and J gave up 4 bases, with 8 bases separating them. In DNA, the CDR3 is TGTGCCAGCTCACCAGAGACAGCCACCGGGGAGCTGTTTTTT. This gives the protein CASSPETATGELFF.

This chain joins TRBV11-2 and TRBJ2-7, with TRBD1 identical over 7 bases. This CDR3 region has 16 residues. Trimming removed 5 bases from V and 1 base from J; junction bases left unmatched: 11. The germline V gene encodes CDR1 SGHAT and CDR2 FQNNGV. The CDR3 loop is CASSPIRRQGSYEQYF. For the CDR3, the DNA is TGTGCCAGCAGCCCGATCCGAAGACAGGGATCCTACGAGCAGTACTTC.

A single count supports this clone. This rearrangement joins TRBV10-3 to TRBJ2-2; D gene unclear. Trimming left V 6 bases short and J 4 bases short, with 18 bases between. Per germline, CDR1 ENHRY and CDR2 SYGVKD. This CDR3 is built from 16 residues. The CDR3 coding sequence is TGTGCCATCAGCTCCGTCCACCCCCCGAGCACCGGGGAGCTGTTTTTT. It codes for CAISSVHPPSTGELFF.

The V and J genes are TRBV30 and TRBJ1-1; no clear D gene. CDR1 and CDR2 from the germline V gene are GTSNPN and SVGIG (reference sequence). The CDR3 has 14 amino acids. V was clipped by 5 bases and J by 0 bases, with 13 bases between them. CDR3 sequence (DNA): TGTGCCTGGGGGCCAACGGTGATGAACACTGAAGCTTTCTTT. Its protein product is CAWGPTVMNTEAFF.

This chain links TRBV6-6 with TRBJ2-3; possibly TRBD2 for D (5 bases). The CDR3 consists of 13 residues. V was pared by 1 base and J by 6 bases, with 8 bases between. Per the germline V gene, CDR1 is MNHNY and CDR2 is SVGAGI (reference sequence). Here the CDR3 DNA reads TGTGCCAGCAGTTACTGGACTCTGGATACGCAGTATTTT. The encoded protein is CASSYWTLDTQYF.

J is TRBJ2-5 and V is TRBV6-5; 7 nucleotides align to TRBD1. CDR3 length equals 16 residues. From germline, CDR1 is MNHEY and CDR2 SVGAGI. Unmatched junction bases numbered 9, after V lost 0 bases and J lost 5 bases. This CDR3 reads CASSYSATGNAETQYF. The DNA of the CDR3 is TGTGCCAGCAGTTACTCGGCGACAGGGAACGCCGAGACCCAGTACTTC.

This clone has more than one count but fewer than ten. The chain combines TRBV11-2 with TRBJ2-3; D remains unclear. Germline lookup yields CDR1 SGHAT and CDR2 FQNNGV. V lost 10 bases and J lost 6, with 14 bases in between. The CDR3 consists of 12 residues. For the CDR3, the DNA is TGTGCCACCCGGTTTCTCGGTGATACGCAGTATTTT. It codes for CATRFLGDTQYF.

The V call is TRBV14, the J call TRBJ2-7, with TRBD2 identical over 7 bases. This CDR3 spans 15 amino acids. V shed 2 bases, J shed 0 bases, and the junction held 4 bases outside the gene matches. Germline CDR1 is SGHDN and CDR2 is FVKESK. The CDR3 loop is CASSQLAASSYEQYF. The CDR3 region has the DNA TGTGCCAGCAGCCAACTAGCGGCGAGCTCCTACGAGCAGTACTTC.

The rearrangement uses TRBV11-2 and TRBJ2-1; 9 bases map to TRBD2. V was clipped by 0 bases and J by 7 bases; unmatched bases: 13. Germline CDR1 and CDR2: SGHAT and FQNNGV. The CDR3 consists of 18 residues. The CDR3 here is CASSLDLGGGREVNEQFF. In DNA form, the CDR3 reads TGTGCCAGCAGCTTAGATCTCGGGGGCGGGAGGGAAGTAAATGAGCAGTTCTTC.